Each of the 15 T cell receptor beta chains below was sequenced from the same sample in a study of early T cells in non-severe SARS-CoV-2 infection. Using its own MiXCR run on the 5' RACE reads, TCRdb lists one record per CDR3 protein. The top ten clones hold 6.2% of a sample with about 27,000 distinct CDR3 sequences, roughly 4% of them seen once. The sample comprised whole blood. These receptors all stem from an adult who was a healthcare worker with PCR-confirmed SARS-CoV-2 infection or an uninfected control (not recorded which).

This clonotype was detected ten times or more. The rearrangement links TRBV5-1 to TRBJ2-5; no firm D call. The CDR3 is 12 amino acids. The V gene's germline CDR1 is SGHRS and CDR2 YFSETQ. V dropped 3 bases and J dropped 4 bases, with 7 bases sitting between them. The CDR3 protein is CASSYPGETQYF. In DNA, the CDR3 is TGCGCCAGCAGCTATCCAGGAGAGACCCAGTACTTC. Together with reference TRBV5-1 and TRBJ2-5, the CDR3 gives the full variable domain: KAGVTQTPRYLIKTRGQQVTLSCSPISGHRSVSWYQQTPGQGLQFLFEYFSETQRNKGNFPGRFSGRQFSNSRSEMNVSTLELGDSALYLCASSYPGETQYFGPGTRLLVL.

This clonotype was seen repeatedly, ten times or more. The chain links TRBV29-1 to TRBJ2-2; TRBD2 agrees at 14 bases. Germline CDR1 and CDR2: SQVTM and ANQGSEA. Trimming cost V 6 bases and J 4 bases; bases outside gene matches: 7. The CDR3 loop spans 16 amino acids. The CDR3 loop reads CSVGTSGSFGTGELFF. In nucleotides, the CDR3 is TGCAGCGTCGGGACTAGCGGGAGTTTTGGCACCGGGGAGCTGTTTTTT.

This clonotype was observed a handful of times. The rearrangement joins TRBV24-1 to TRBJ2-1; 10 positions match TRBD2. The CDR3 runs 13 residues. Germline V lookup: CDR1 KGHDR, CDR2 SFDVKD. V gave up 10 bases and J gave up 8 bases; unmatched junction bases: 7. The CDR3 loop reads CATAGGPVDEQFF. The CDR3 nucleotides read TGTGCCACAGCGGGAGGGCCGGTTGATGAGCAGTTCTTC.

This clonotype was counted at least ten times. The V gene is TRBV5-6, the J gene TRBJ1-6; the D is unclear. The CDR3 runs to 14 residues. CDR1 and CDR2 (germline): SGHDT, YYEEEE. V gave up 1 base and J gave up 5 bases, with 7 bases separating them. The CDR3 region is CASSLTENNSPLHF. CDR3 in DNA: TGTGCCAGCAGCTTGACAGAAAATAATTCACCCCTCCACTTT. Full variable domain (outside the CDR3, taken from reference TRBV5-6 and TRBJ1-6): DAGVTQSPTHLIKTRGQQVTLRCSPKSGHDTVSWYQQALGQGPQFIFQYYEEEERQRGNFPDRFSGHQFPNYSSELNVNALLLGDSALYLCASSLTENNSPLHFGNGTRLTVT.

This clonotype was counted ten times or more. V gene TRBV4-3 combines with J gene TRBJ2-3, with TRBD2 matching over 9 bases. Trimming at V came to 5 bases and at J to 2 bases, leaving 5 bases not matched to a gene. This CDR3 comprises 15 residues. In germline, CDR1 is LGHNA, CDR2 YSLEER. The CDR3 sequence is CASSVLAGFTDTQYF. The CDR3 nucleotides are TGCGCCAGCAGCGTCCTAGCGGGATTCACAGATACGCAGTATTTT.

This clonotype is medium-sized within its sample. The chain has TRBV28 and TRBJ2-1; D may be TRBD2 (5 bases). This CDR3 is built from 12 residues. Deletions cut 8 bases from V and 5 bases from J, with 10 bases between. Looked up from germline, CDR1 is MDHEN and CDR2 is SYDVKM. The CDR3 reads CASSLRDNEQFF. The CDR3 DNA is TGTGCCAGCTCATTGCGGGACAATGAGCAGTTCTTC.

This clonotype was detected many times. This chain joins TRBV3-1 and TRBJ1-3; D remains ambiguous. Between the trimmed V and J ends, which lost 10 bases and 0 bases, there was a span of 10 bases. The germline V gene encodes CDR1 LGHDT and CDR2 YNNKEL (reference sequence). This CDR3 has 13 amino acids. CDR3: CATAMYSGNTIYF. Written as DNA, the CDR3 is TGTGCCACCGCCATGTACTCTGGAAACACCATATATTTT.

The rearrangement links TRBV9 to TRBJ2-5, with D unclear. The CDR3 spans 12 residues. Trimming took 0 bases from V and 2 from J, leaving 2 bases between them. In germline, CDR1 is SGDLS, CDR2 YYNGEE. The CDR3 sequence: CASSVDQETQYF. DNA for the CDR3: TGTGCCAGCAGCGTAGATCAAGAGACCCAGTACTTC. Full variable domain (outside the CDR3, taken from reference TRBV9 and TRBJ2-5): DSGVTQTPKHLITATGQRVTLRCSPRSGDLSVYWYQQSLDQGLQFLIQYYNGEERAKGNILERFSAQQFPDLHSELNLSSLELGDSALYFCASSVDQETQYFGPGTRLLVL.

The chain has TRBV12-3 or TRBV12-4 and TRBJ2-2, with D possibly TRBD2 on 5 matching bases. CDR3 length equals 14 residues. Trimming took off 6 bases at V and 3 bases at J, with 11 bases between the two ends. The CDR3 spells CASRAGQYTGELFF. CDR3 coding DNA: TGTGCCAGCAGGGCGGGTCAGTACACCGGGGAGCTGTTTTTT.

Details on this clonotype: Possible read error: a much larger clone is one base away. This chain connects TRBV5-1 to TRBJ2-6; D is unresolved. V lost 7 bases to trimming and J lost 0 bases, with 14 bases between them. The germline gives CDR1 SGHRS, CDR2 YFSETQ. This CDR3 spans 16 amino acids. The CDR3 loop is CASGDPRNSGANVLTF. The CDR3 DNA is TGCGCCAGCGGGGATCCCAGGAACTCTGGGGCCAACGTCCTGACTTTC.

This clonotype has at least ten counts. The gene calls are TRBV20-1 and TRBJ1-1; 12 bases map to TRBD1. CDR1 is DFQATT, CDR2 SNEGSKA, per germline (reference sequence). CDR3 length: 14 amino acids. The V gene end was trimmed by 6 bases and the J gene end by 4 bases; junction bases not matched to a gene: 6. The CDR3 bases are TGCAGTGCACCGGGACAGGGGGCAATCACTGAAGCTTTCTTT. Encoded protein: CSAPGQGAITEAFF.

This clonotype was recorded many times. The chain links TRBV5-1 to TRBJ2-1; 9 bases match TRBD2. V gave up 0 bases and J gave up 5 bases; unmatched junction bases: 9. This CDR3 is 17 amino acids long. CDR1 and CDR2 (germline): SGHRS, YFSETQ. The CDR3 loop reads CASSLAKSLAGNNEQFF. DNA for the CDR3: TGCGCCAGCAGCTTGGCCAAGTCGCTAGCGGGAAACAATGAGCAGTTCTTC.

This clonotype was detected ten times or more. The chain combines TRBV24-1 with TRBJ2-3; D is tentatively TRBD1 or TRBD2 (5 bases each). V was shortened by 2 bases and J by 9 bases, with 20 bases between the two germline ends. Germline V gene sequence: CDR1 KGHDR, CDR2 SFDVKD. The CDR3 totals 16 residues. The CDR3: CATSDYGEGTGSTQYF. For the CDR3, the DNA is TGTGCCACCAGTGATTACGGTGAAGGGACCGGGTCGACGCAGTATTTT.

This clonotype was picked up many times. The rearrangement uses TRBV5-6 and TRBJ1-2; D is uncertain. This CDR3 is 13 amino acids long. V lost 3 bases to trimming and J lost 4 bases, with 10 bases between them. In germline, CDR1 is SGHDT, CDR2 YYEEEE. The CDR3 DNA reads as TGTGCCAGCAGCTCAAGCCACACCTATGGCTACACCTTC. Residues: CASSSSHTYGYTF. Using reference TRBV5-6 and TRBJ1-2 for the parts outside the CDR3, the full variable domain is DAGVTQSPTHLIKTRGQQVTLRCSPKSGHDTVSWYQQALGQGPQFIFQYYEEEERQRGNFPDRFSGHQFPNYSSELNVNALLLGDSALYLCASSSSHTYGYTFGSGTRLTVV.

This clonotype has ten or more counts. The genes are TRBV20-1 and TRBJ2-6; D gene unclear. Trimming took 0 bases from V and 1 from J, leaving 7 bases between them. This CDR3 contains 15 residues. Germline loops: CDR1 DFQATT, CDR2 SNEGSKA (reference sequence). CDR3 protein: CSARDLRSGANVLTF. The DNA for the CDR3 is TGCAGTGCTAGAGATCTAAGGTCTGGGGCCAACGTCCTGACTTTC.